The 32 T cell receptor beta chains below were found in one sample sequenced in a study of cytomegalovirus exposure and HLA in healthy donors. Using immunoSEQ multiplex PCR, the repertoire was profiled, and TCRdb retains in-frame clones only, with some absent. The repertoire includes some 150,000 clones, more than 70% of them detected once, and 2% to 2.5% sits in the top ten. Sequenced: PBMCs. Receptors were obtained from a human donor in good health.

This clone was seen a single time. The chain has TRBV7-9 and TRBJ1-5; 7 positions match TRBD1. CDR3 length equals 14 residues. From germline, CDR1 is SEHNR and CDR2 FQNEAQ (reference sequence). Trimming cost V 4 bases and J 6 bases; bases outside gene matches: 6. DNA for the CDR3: TGTGCCAGCAGCTCGACAGGGAACCCTCAGCCCCAGCATTTT. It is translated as CASSSTGNPQPQHF.

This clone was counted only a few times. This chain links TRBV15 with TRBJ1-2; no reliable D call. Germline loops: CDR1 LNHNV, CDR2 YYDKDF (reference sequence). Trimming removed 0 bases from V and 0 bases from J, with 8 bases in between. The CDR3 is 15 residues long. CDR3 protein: CATSRDASANYGYTF. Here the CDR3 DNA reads TGTGCCACCAGCAGAGATGCCAGCGCTAACTATGGCTACACCTTC.

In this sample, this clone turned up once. The CDR3 loop is CASSLSASRSPLHF. Here the CDR3 DNA reads TGTGCCAGCAGCTTAAGTGCGTCCAGGTCACCCCTCCACTTT. J is TRBJ1-6 and V is TRBV11-1; D call uncertain. Trimming stripped 2 bases from V and 10 bases from J, with 12 bases between. CDR3 length: 14 amino acids. CDR1 and CDR2 (germline): SGHAT, FQDESV (reference sequence).

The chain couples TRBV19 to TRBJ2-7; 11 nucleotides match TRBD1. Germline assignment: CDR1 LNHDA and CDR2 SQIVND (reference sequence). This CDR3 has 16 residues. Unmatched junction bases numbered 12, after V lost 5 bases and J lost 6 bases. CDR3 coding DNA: TGTGCCAGTAGTTTAAAAACCGGACAGGGGGCCCTCGAGCAGTACTTC. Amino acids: CASSLKTGQGALEQYF.

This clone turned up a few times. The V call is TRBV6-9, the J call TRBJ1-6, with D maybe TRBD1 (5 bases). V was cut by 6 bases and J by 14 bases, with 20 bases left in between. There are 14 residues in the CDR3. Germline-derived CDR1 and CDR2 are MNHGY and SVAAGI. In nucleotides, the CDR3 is TGTGCCAGCAGGCGTGGGATGGGGCAGTCAGCCCTCCACTTT. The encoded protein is CASRRGMGQSALHF.

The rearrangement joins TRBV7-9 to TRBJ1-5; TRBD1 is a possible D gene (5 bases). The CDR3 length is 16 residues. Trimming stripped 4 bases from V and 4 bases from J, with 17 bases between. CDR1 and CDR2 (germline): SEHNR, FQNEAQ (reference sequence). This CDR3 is CASSSTVNGGNQPQHF. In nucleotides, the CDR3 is TGTGCCAGCAGCTCCACAGTTAACGGGGGAAATCAGCCCCAGCATTTT.

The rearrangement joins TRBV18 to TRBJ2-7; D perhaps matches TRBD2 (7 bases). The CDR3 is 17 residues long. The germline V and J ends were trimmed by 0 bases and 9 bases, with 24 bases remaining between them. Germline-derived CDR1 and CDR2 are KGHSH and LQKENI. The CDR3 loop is CASSPPVKREGGRGQYF. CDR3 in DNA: TGTGCCAGCTCACCACCGGTTAAAAGGGAGGGGGGTAGGGGGCAGTACTTC.

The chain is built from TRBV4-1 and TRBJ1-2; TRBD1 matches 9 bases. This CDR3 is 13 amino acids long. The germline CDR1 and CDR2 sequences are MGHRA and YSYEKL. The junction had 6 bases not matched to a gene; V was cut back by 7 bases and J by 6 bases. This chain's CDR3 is CASTGTGKNGYTF. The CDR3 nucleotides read TGCGCCAGCACTGGGACAGGGAAGAATGGCTACACCTTC.

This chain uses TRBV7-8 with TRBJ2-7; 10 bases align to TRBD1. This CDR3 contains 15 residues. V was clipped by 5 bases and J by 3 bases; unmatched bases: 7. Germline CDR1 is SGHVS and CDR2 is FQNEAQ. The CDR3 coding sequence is TGTGCCAGCAGCCCGCGCCGGGACAGGGGCTACGAGCAGTACTTC. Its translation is CASSPRRDRGYEQYF.

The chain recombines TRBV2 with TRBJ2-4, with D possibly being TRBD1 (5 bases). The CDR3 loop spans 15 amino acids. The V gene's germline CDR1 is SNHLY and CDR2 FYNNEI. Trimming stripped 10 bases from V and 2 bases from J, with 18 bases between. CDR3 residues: CATFQGGSPKNIQYF. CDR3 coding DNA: TGTGCCACCTTCCAGGGCGGCTCTCCCAAAAACATTCAGTACTTC.

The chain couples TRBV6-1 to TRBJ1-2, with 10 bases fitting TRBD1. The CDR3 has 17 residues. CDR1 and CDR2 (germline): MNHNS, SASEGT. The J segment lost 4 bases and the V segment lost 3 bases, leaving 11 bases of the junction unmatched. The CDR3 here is CASSEKTGGGGRYGYTF. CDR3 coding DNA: TGTGCCAGCAGTGAGAAGACAGGGGGCGGGGGACGCTATGGCTACACCTTC.

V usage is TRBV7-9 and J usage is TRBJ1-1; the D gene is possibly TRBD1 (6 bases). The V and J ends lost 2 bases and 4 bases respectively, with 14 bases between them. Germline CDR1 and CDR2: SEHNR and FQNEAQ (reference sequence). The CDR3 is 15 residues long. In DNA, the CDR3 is TGTGCCAGCAGCTTAATTGGGGGCCGGGCCACTGAAGCTTTCTTT. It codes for CASSLIGGRATEAFF.

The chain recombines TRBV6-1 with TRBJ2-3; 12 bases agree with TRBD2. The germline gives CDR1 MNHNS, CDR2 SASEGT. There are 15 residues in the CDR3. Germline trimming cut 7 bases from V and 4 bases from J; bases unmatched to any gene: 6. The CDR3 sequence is CASNPLAGGSDTQYF. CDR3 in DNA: TGTGCCAGCAACCCACTAGCGGGGGGATCAGATACGCAGTATTTT.

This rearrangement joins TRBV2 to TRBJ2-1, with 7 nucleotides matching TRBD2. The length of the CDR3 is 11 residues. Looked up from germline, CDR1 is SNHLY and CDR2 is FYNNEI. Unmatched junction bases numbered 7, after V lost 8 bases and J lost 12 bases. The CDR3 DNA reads TGTGCCAGCCATCAGCGGGGTTGGCAGTTCTTC. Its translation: CASHQRGWQFF.

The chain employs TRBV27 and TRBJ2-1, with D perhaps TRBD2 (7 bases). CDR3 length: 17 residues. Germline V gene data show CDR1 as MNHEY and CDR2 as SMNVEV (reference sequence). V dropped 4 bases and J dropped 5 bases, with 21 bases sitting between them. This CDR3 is CASSSLSYGGQNNEQFF. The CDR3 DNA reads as TGTGCCAGCAGTTCCCTCTCTTACGGGGGGCAAAACAATGAGCAGTTCTTC.

CDR3 residues: CASSQGVRVGGTGELFF. For the CDR3, the DNA is TGCGCCAGCAGCCAAGGGGTCCGGGTCGGGGGCACCGGGGAGCTGTTTTTT. V and J are TRBV4-3 and TRBJ2-2, with D possibly matching TRBD2 (6 bases). The CDR3 covers 17 residues. Germline CDR1 and CDR2: LGHNA and YSLEER. Trimming stripped 1 base from V and 4 bases from J, with 16 bases between.

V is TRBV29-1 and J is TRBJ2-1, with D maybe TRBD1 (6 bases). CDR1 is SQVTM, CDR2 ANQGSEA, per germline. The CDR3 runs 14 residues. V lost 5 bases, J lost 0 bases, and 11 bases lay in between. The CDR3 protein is CSVRGGSSYNEQFF. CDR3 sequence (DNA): TGCAGCGTTCGAGGGGGTAGCTCCTACAATGAGCAGTTCTTC.

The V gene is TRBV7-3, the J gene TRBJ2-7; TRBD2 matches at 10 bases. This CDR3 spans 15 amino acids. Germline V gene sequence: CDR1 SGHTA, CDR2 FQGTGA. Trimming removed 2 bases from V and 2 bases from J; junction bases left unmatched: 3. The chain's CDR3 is CASSLGAGGAYEQYF. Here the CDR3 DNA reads TGTGCCAGCAGCTTAGGAGCGGGAGGGGCCTACGAGCAGTACTTC.

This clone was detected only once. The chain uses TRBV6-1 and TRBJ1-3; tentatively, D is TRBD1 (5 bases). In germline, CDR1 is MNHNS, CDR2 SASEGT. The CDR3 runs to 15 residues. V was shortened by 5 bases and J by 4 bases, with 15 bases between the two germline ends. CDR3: CASSPLGGRGNTIYF. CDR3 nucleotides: TGTGCCAGCAGTCCTCTCGGGGGAAGAGGAAACACCATATATTTT.

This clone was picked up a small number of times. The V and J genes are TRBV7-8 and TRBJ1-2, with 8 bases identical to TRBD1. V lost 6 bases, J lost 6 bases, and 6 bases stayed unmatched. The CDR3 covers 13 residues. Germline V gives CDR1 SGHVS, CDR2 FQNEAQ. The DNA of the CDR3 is TGTGCCAGCAGTTCCACAGGGGGAAATGGCTACACCTTC. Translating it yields CASSSTGGNGYTF.

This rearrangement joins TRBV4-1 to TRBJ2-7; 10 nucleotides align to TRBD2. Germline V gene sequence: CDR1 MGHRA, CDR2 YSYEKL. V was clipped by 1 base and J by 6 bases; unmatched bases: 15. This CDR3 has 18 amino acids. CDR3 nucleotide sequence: TGCGCCAGCAGCCAAGCGGGATCGGGCAAAAGCGGGAGGGTCGAGCAGTACTTC. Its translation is CASSQAGSGKSGRVEQYF.

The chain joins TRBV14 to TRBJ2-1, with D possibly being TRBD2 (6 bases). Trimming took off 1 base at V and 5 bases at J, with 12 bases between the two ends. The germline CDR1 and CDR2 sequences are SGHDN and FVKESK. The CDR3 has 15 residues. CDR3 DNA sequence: TGTGCCAGCAGCCAAGGGGGTCGGGAGCACAATGAGCAGTTCTTC. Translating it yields CASSQGGREHNEQFF. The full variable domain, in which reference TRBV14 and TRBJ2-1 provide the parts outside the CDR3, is EAGVTQFPSHSVIEKGQTVTLRCDPISGHDNLYWYRRVMGKEIKFLLHFVKESKQDESGMPNNRFLAERTGGTYSTLKVQPAELEDSGVYFCASSQGGREHNEQFFGPGTRLTVL.

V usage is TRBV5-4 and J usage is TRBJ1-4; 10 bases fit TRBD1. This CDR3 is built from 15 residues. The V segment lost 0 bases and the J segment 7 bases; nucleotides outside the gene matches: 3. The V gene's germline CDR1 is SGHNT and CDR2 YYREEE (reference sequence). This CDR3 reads CASSLDGTGVEKLFF. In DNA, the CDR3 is TGTGCCAGCAGCTTGGATGGGACAGGGGTTGAAAAACTGTTTTTT.

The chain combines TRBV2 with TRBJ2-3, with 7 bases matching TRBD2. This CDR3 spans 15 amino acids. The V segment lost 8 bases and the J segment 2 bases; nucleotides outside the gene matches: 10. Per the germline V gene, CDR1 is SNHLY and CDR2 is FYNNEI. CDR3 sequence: CASGPGLSYTDTQYF. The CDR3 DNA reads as TGTGCCAGCGGACCGGGACTATCATACACAGATACGCAGTATTTT. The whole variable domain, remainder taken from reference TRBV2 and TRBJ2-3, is EPEVTQTPSHQVTQMGQEVILRCVPISNHLYFYWYRQILGQKVEFLVSFYNNEISEKSEIFDDQFSVERPDGSNFTLKIRSTKLEDSAMYFCASGPGLSYTDTQYFGPGTRLTVL.

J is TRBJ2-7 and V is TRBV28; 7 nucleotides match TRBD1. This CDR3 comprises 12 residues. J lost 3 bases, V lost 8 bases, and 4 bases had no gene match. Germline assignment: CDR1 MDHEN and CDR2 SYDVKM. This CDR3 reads CASQGTVYEQYF. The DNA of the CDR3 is TGTGCCAGCCAAGGGACAGTCTACGAGCAGTACTTC. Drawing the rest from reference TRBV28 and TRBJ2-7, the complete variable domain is DVKVTQSSRYLVKRTGEKVFLECVQDMDHENMFWYRQDPGLGLRLIYFSYDVKMKEKGDIPEGYSVSREKKERFSLILESASTNQTSMYLCASQGTVYEQYFGPGTRLTVT.

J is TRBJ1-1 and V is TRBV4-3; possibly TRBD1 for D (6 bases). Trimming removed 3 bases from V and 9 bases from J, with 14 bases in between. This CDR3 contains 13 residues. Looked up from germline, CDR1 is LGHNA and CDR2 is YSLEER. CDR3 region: CASSQSTDSKAFF. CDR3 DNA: TGCGCCAGCAGCCAGTCTACGGACAGTAAAGCTTTCTTT.

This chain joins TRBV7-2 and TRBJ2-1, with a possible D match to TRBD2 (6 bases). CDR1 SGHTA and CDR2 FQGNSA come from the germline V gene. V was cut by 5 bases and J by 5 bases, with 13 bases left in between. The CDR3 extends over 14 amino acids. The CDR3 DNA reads TGTGCCAGCAGCCGGGACTCCGGGAACAATGAGCAGTTCTTC. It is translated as CASSRDSGNNEQFF.

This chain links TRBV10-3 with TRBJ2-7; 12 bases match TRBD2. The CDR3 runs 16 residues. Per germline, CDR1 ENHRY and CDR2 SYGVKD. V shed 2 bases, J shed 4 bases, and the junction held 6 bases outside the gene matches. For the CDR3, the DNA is TGTGCCATCAGTGAGAAGACTAGCGGGAGTTTTTACGAGCAGTACTTC. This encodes CAISEKTSGSFYEQYF.

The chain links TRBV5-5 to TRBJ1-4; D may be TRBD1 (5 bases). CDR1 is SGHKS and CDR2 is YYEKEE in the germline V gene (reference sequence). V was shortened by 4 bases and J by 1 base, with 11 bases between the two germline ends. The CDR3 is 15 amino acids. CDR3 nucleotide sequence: TGTGCCAGCAGCGCAGGGATCGGAACTAATGAAAAACTGTTTTTT. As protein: CASSAGIGTNEKLFF.

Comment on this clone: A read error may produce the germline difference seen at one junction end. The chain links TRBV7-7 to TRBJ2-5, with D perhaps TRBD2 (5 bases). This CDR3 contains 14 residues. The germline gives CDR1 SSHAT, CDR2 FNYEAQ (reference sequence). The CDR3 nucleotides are TGTGCTAGCAGCTTAGGGTCGGGACAAGAGACCCAGTACTTC. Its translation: CASSLGSGQETQYF.

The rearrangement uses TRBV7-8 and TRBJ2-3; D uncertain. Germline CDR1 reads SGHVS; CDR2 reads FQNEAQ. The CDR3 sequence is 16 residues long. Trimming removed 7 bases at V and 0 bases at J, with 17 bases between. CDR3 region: CASTFRRSTSTDTQYF. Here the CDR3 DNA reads TGTGCCAGCACCTTTAGAAGGTCGACTAGCACAGATACGCAGTATTTT.

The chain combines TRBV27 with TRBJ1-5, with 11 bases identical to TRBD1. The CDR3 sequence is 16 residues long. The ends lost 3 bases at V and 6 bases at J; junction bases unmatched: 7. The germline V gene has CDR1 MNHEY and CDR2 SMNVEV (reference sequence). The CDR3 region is CASSFLGTGGTQPQHF. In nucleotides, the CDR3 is TGTGCCAGCAGTTTCCTAGGGACAGGGGGTACTCAGCCCCAGCATTTT.